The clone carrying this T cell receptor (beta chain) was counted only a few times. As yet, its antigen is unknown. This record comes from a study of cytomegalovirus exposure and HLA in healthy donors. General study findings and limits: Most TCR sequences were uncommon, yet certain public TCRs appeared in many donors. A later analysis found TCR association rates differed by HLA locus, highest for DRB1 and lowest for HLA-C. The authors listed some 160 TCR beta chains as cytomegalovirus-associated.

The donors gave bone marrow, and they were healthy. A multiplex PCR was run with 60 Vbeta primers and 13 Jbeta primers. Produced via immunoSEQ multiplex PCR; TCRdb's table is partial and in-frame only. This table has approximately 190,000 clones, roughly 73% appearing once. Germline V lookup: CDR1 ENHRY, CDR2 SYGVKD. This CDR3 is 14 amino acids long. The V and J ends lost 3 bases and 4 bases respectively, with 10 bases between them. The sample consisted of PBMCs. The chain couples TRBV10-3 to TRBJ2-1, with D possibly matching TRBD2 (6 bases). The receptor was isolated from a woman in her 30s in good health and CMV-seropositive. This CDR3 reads CAISEGGEYNEQFF. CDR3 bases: TGTGCCATCAGTGAAGGAGGGGAATACAATGAGCAGTTCTTC.